The clone carrying this T cell receptor (beta chain) turned up a few times. Its antigen remains unidentified. A much larger clone differs from this one at a single base, so this may be a read error. The record originates from a study of read filtering for tumor transcriptome and immune sequencing. Whole-study context: R-ISS stage counts were roughly eight for I, about 15 for II, six or seven for III. TCR-mapped reads were about 4.05 to 11 million with IR-seq versus about 85 to 1,300 with RNA-seq. Study observations and caveats: About four fifths of IR-seq clonotypes had one read, totaling around 3.3% of reads; RNA-seq: roughly 76% and 46%.

The library was built from about 0.4 ug RNA with molecular barcoded adaptors for alpha/delta and beta/gamma chains. Via MiXCR, TCRdb re-called the reads, giving one row per CDR3 protein. The sample includes 130,000 or so distinct CDR3 sequences, approximately 13% of them seen just once. The length of the CDR3 is 16 residues. V was pared by 7 bases and J by 6 bases, with 9 bases of the junction left unmatched. The V gene's germline CDR1 is SGHTA and CDR2 FQGNSA. Sequences were obtained from a population of CD138-negative cells sorted from bone marrow. The TCR comes from a donor over 35 with multiple myeloma. This chain joins TRBV7-2 and TRBJ2-1, with 13 positions matching TRBD2. The CDR3 bases are TGTGCCAGCAACTTCGGACTAGCGGGAGCTTCCAATGAGCAGTTCTTC. Translated: CASNFGLAGASNEQFF.